These T cell receptor beta chains were read from a single sample in a study of blood T cell repertoires in COVID-19. TCRdb's copy holds only in-frame clones and misses some; the assay was immunoSEQ multiplex PCR. This table has approximately 92,000 clones, 82% appearing once. The sequenced sample consisted of peripheral blood. The receptors come from a man older than 75 with acute or convalescent COVID-19. The CDR3 runs from the conserved cysteine through the conserved F or W. A D gene is named only where the DNA matches it firmly. Size is stated for part of the rows, as once, few or many counts, or as a class when the clone is expanded.

>TRBJ2-1|TRBV11-3|.|16|TRBD1
TGTGCCAGCAGCTTAGTAGGACAGGGCCACCTCAATGAGCAGTTCTTC
CASSLVGQGHLNEQFF
>TRBJ2-1|TRBV19|few|14|.
TGTGCCAGTAGTTACAGATCTCCCTACAATGAGCAGTTCTTC
CASSYRSPYNEQFF
>TRBJ2-7|TRBV5-1|.|17|TRBD2
TGCGCCAGCAGCTTGTTTAGCGGGAGGGTTGGCCCCTACGAGCAGTACTTC
CASSLFSGRVGPYEQYF
>TRBJ2-7|TRBV29-1|.|12|.
TGCAGCGTTGAGGGGGGGGCTCGCGAGCAGTACTTC
CSVEGGAREQYF
>TRBJ1-1|TRBV4-1|.|19|.
TGCGCCAGCAGCCAAGATCAGTTCTCCCTCTGGGGGGTGAACACTGAAGCTTTCTTT
CASSQDQFSLWGVNTEAFF
>TRBJ1-2|TRBV5-6|.|12|TRBD1
TGTGCCAGCAGCCAGGACAGGGGTGGCTACACCTTC
CASSQDRGGYTF
>TRBJ2-7|TRBV18|once|15|TRBD1
TGTGCCAGCTCACGGGAGACAGGGGGATTCAACGAGCAGTACTTC
CASSRETGGFNEQYF
>TRBJ1-2|TRBV30|once|14|.
TGTGCCTGGAGTGGACAGGTCGGTTTGTTCGGCTACACCTTC
CAWSGQVGLFGYTF
>TRBJ1-1|TRBV7-2|.|13|.
TGTGCCAGCAGTTTATCGGGTCTTTTGGATGCTTTCTTT
CASSLSGLLDAFF
>TRBJ2-4|TRBV7-2|.|15|TRBD2
TGTGCCAGCAGCCCGACTAGCGGAACGCAAAACATTCAGTACTTC
CASSPTSGTQNIQYF
>TRBJ2-7|TRBV28|.|14|TRBD2
TGTGCCAGCAGATCGGCGCGGGAGCCCTACGAGCAGTACTTC
CASRSAREPYEQYF
>TRBJ1-1|TRBV2|.|14|.
TGTGCCAGCAGCGGAGAGCAGGGGCGCACTGAAGCTTTCTTT
CASSGEQGRTEAFF
>TRBJ2-1|TRBV7-2|few|15|TRBD2
TGTGCCAGCAGCCCCCGGGGGGGCTCCTACAATGAGCAGTTCTTC
CASSPRGGSYNEQFF
>TRBJ1-6|TRBV3-1/TRBV3-2|.|15|TRBD1
TGTGCCAGCAGCCTCCGGGACAGAACTAATTCACCCCTCCACTTT
CASSLRDRTNSPLHF
>TRBJ2-7|TRBV11-2|.|13|.
TGTGCCAGCAGCTTGGCAACCTCCTACGAGCAGTACTTC
CASSLATSYEQYF
>TRBJ1-4|TRBV29-1|few|13|.
TGCAGCGTTGCTACAGCAACTAATGAAAAACTGTTTTTT
CSVATATNEKLFF
>TRBJ1-5|TRBV19|.|18|TRBD1
TGTGCCAGTAGCCAGGGACAGGGTAGGGCCCTTAGCAATCAGCCCCAGCATTTT
CASSQGQGRALSNQPQHF
>TRBJ1-2|TRBV12-3/TRBV12-4|.|13|.
TGTGCCAGCAGAAAGGCAGGGGCATATGGCTACACCTTC
CASRKAGAYGYTF
>TRBJ1-2|TRBV11-2|.|15|.
TGTGCCAGCAGCTTAGATGGGGCCAGGGGCGGTGGCTACACCTTC
CASSLDGARGGGYTF
>TRBJ2-1|TRBV19|.|15|.
TGTGCCAGTAGTATCCTGGGGGGTGGCTACAATGAGCAGTTCTTC
CASSILGGGYNEQFF
>TRBJ2-5|TRBV10-2|.|17|.
TGCGCCAGCAGTGAGAAGAAGAGGTCAGCCATTGGGGAGACCCAGTACTTC
CASSEKKRSAIGETQYF
>TRBJ1-2|TRBV29-1|once|12|.
TGCAGCGTTGAAGATCGGGGGAACGGCTACACCTTC
CSVEDRGNGYTF
>TRBJ2-2|TRBV28|few|20|TRBD2
TGTGCCAGCAGTTCGGCCGGGACTAGCGGGAGACCCCATCGGGCCGGGGAGCTGTTTTTT
CASSSAGTSGRPHRAGELFF
>TRBJ1-5|TRBV24-1|.|16|TRBD1
TGTGCCACCAGTGATGGGTCGGCCAGGGGGTTTCAGCCCCAGCATTTT
CATSDGSARGFQPQHF
>TRBJ1-3|TRBV9|.|15|.
TGTGCCAGCAGCGTAGCGGGGAGGTCTGGAAACACCATATATTTT
CASSVAGRSGNTIYF
>TRBJ2-3|TRBV27|.|14|.
TGTGCCAGCAGTAGTACGAGAATCACAGATACGCAGTATTTT
CASSSTRITDTQYF
>TRBJ2-2|TRBV4-3|.|16|.
TGCGCCAGCAGCCAATTGCCGGGAGACGGCACCGGGGAGCTGTTTTTT
CASSQLPGDGTGELFF
>TRBJ1-5|TRBV6-5|.|11|.
TGTGCCACGGGACAACGGCAGCCCCAGCATTTT
CATGQRQPQHF
>TRBJ1-2|TRBV29-1|.|13|.
TGCAGCGTTTATGTTGGAGCTCTGGCTGGCTACACCTTC
CSVYVGALAGYTF
>TRBJ1-4|TRBV5-1|.|16|.
TGCGCCAGCAGCCCGGGTCAGGGACTAGGAGGAGAAAAACTGTTTTTT
CASSPGQGLGGEKLFF